This T cell receptor beta chain was captured by sequencing in a study of blood T cells in healthy people across ages. There are 15 residues in the CDR3. Trimming removed 0 bases at V and 4 bases at J, with 13 bases between. Germline lookup yields CDR1 SGHRS and CDR2 YFSETQ. Together with a sample-barcoded 5' primer, a J-beta primer mix was included in a second PCR lasting about 7 to 12 cycles. One entry per CDR3 protein results from TCRdb running MiXCR on the 5' RACE reads. The table includes about 680,000 distinct CDR3 sequences, 45% to 50% detected once. Specimen: blood. The genes are TRBV5-1 and TRBJ1-1; perhaps TRBD1 as D (5 bases). This clonotype was sampled from a woman between 55 and 75 years old in good health. The CDR3 DNA reads as TGCGCCAGCAGCTTGGGAGATGGGGCGGGCACTGAAGCTTTCTTT. As protein: CASSLGDGAGTEAFF.